This T cell receptor (beta chain) appears in the sequencing data of a study of T cell responses to AZD1222 COVID-19 vaccine. Regarding the study as a whole: Regions 160-218 and 743-854 held dominance among vaccine-associated CD4 TCRs, which spanned spike.

Turning to this clone: Its target is unknown.

Here immunoSEQ multiplex PCR was the method, and the copy in TCRdb shows in-frame clones only, minus some. The sample has roughly 130,000 clones, about 91% seen once; the top ten hold roughly 3%. Germline values: CDR1 SGDLS, CDR2 YYNGEE. This CDR3 has 15 residues. V was trimmed by 0 bases and J by 5 bases, leaving 12 bases between them. Sequences were derived from peripheral blood, sampled on day 0 of AZD1222 vaccination. This chain connects TRBV9 to TRBJ1-5; D unclear. The TCR comes from an adult in good health. CDR3 protein: CASSVDGRLDQPQHF. The CDR3 coding sequence is TGTGCCAGCAGCGTAGATGGGAGGCTGGATCAGCCCCAGCATTTT.